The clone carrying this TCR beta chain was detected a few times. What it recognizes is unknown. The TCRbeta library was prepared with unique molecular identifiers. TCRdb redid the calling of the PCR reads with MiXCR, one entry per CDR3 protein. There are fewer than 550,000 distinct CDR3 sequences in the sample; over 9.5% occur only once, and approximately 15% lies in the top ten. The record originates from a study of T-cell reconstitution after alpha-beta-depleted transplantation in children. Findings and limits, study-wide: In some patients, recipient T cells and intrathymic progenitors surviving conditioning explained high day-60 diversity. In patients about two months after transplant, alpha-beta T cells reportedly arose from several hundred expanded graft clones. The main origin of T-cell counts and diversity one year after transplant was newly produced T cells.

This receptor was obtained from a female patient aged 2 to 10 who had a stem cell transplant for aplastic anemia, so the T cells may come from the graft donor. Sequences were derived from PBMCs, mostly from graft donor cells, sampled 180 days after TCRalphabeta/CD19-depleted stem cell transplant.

CDR3 nucleotide sequence: TGCAGCGTTGACCCGGGACAGGGATCCGGGGAGCTGTTTTTT. Protein product: CSVDPGQGSGELFF. V usage is TRBV29-1 and J usage is TRBJ2-2; TRBD1 matches at 9 bases. The CDR3 is 14 amino acids. V lost 3 bases to trimming and J lost 6 bases; unmatched junction nucleotides: 5. CDR1 and CDR2 (germline): SQVTM, ANQGSEA.